This T cell receptor (beta chain) was documented in a study of T cell responses to AZD1222 COVID-19 vaccine. Study-wide points: Donor demographics were predominantly white British with a female majority; clonal diversity may be underestimated. Two AZD1222 doses significantly raised spike-specific TCR breadth and depth over controls. Variant regions that are unmutated are reportedly the target of nearly half of spike-specific TCRs. It was only a handful of AZD1222 recipients who were seropositive at baseline.

TCRdb's copy holds only in-frame clones and misses some; the assay was immunoSEQ multiplex PCR. The sample shows about 120,000 clones, roughly 90% of them seen only once. This clone has a handful of counts. Its antigen is not known. V was pared by 0 bases and J by 2 bases, with 4 bases of the junction left unmatched. CDR3 length equals 16 residues. The germline V gene encodes CDR1 MGHRA and CDR2 YSYEKL. Sample: peripheral blood, taken 28 days after the second dose of the MenACWY control vaccine. This TCR was sampled from an adult who received the MenACWY meningococcal vaccine as a control. This rearrangement joins TRBV4-1 to TRBJ2-5; 9 bases align to TRBD2. Written as DNA, the CDR3 is TGCGCCAGCAGCCAAGATAGGGGACTAGCTCAAGAGACCCAGTACTTC. Amino acid sequence: CASSQDRGLAQETQYF.